This record concerns one T cell receptor beta chain sequence. Antigen unknown. These data originate in a study of shared clonotypes between healthy human individuals. Study background: The study used three CD4 naive, three CD4 memory, two CD8 naive and one CD8 memory plate per donor. Broader study findings: Sharing across several donors was seen in approximately 5.2% of naive CD4 clonotypes. The sole specimen, blood, was sampled, and tissue repertoires likely differ.

Several immunoSEQ 96-well plates shared each subset's DNA, each plate a replicate. Method: immunoSEQ multiplex PCR; TCRdb's copy keeps in-frame clones and lacks some. The sample yields just under 350,000 clones, around 67% seen once. The V and J ends lost 8 bases and 9 bases, in that order; junction bases with no gene match: 14. The germline CDR1 and CDR2 sequences are SGHDN and FVKESK. CDR3 size: 15 residues. The source of this sequence is a man aged 25 to 40 in good health. The sample comprised memory CD4+ T cells sorted from blood. Subset indicated: CD45RA-negative fraction. This sequence joins TRBV14 and TRBJ2-7; TRBD1 aligns across 12 bases. CDR3 in amino acids: CASGYPGTGGSVQYF. The CDR3 coding sequence is TGTGCCAGCGGTTACCCCGGGACAGGGGGCTCCGTGCAGTACTTC.